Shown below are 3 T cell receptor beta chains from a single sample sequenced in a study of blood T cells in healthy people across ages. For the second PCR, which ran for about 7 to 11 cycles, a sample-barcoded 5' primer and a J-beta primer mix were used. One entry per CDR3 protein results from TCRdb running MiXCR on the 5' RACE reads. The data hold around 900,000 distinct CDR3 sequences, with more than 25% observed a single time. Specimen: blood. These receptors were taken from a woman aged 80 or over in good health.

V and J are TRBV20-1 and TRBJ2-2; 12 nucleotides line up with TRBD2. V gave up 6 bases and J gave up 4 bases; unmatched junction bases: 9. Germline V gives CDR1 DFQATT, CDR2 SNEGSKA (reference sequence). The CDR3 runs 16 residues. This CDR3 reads CSAAGASGRGTGELFF. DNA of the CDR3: TGCAGTGCCGCGGGAGCTAGCGGGAGGGGCACCGGGGAGCTGTTTTTT.

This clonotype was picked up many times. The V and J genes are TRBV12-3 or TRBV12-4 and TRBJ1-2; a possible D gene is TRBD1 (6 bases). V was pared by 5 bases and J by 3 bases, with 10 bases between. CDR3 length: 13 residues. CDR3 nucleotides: TGTGCCAGCAGTCAACAGGGAGACTATGGCTACACCTTC. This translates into CASSQQGDYGYTF.

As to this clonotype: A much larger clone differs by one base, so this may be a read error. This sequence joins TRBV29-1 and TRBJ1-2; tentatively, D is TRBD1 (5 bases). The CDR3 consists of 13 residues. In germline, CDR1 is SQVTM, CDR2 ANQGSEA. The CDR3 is CGVEGVGSYGYTF. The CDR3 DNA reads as TGCGGCGTTGAAGGGGTCGGAAGTTATGGCTACACCTTC. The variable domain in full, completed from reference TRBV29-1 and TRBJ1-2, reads SAVISQKPSRDICQRGTSLTIQCQVDSQVTMMFWYRQQPGQSLTLIATANQGSEATYESGFVIDKFPISRPNLTFSTLTVSNMSPEDSSIYLCGVEGVGSYGYTFGSGTRLTVV.